This is a list of T cell receptor beta chains from one sample in a study of T cells expressing NK-cell markers. With the 5' RACE reads reprocessed, TCRdb shows one record per CDR3 protein and no DNA. Here the sample table reports a few hundred thousand distinct CDR3 sequences. The material sequenced was blood T cells: a sorted CD56 or NKG2C T cell subset, CD4+ or CD8+ T cells, or bulk PBMC T cells (not recorded which). All receptors derive from a man between 18 and 69 years old in good health. Both conserved end residues are part of each CDR3.

j_gene: TRBJ1-2
v_gene: TRBV14
CDR3aa: CASSQEGWRTAAYYGYTF

j_gene: TRBJ2-3
v_gene: TRBV11-2
CDR3aa: CASSLEGQGIGTQYF

j_gene: TRBJ2-7
v_gene: TRBV6-1
CDR3aa: CASRDSGTGSLYEQYF

j_gene: TRBJ2-7
v_gene: TRBV7-9
CDR3aa: CASSLYPAGSYEQYF

j_gene: TRBJ1-2
v_gene: TRBV7-8
CDR3aa: CASSPRTGGDLIGGYTF

j_gene: TRBJ1-4
v_gene: TRBV5-1
CDR3aa: CASSLGAGPTTNEKLFF

j_gene: TRBJ1-5
v_gene: TRBV20-1
CDR3aa: CSARDRAGGQRPQHF

j_gene: TRBJ2-5
v_gene: TRBV6-5
CDR3aa: CASSYSWASGGAGETQYF

j_gene: TRBJ2-3
v_gene: TRBV4-1
CDR3aa: CASSRGPGAADTQYF

j_gene: TRBJ2-5
v_gene: TRBV5-1
CDR3aa: CASSRMGLGVWETQYF

j_gene: TRBJ2-1
v_gene: TRBV2
CDR3aa: CASRRGTSSDNEQFF